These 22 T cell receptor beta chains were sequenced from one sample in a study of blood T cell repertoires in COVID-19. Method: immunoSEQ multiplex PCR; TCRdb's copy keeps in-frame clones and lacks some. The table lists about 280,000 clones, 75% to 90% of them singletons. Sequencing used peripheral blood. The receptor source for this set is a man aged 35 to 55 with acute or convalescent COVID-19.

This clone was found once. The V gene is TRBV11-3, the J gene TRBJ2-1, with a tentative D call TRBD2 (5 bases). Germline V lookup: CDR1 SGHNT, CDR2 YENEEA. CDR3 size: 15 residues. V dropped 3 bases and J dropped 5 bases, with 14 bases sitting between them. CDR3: CASSLFGEGNNEQFF. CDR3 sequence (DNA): TGTGCCAGCAGCTTGTTCGGGGAAGGTAACAATGAGCAGTTCTTC.

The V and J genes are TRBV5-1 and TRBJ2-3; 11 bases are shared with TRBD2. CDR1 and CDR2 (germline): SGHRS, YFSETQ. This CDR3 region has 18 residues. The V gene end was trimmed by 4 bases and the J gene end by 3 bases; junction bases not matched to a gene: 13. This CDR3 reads CASSPKALAGGRTDTQYF. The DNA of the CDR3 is TGCGCCAGCAGCCCAAAGGCCCTAGCGGGGGGTCGGACAGATACGCAGTATTTT.

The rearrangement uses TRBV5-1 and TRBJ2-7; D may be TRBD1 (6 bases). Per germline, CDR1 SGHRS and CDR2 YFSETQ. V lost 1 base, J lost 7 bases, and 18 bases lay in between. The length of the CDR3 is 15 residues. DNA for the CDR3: TGCGCCAGCAGCTTGATGCAGGGCTCTAGGGGGGAGCAGTACTTC. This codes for CASSLMQGSRGEQYF.

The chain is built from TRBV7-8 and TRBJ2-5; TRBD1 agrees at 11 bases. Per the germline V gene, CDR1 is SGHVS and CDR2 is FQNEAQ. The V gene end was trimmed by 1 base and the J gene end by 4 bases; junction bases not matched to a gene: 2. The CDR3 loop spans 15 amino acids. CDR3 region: CASSLVGTGGETQYF. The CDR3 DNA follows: TGTGCCAGCAGCTTAGTAGGGACAGGGGGAGAGACCCAGTACTTC.

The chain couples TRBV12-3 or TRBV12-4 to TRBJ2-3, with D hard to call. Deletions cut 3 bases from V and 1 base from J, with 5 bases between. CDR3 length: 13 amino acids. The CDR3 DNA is TGTGCCAGCAGTTTGCAGGGCACAGATACGCAGTATTTT. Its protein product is CASSLQGTDTQYF.

The CDR3 DNA sequence: TGTGCCAGCAGCGAAGGGACAGGGGTAGAAAAACTGTTTTTT. It codes for CASSEGTGVEKLFF. The chain uses TRBV5-5 and TRBJ1-4; TRBD1 agrees at 10 bases. Germline assignment: CDR1 SGHKS and CDR2 YYEKEE (reference sequence). The trim removed 4 bases at V and 8 bases at J, leaving 5 bases unmatched. The CDR3 contains 14 residues.

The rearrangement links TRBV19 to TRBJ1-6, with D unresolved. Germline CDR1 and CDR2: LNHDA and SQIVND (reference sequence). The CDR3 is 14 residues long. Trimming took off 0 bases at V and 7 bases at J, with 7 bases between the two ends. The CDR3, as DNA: TGTGCCAGTAGTATAGACGCGTTCAATTCACCCCTCCACTTT. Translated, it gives CASSIDAFNSPLHF.

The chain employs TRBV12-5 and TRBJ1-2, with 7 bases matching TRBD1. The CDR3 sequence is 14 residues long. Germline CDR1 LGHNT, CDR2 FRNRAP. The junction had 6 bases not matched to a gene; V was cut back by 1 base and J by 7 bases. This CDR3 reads CASGLGQGIRGYTF. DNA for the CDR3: TGTGCTAGTGGTTTGGGACAGGGAATCCGTGGCTACACCTTC.

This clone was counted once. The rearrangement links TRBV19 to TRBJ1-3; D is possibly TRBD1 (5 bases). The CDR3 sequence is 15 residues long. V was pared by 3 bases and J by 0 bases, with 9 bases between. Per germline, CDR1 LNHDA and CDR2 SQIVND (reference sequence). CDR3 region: CASSMTDSSGNTIYF. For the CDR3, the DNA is TGTGCCAGTAGTATGACAGATAGCTCTGGAAACACCATATATTTT.

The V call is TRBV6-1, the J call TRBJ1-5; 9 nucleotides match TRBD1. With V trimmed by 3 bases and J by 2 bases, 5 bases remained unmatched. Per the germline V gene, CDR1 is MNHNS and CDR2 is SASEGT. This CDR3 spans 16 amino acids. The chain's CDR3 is CASSDPGQGRNQPQHF. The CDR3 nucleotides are TGTGCCAGCAGTGATCCGGGACAGGGACGCAATCAGCCCCAGCATTTT.

CDR3 in DNA: TGTGCCAGCAGTTTGAGGTCCCTTAACTATGGCTACACCTTC. It codes for CASSLRSLNYGYTF. The rearrangement joins TRBV6-6 to TRBJ1-2; D is undetermined. CDR3 size: 14 residues. With 4 bases removed from V and 1 base from J, the gap between germline ends came to 10 bases. Germline CDR1 reads MNHNY; CDR2 reads SVGAGI (reference sequence).

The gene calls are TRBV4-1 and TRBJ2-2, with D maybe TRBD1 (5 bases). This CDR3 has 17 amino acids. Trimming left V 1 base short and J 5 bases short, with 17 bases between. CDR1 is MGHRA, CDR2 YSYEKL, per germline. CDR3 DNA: TGCGCCAGCAGCCAAGTTTTTTCAGGGCTTCGGACCGGGGAGCTGTTTTTT. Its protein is CASSQVFSGLRTGELFF.

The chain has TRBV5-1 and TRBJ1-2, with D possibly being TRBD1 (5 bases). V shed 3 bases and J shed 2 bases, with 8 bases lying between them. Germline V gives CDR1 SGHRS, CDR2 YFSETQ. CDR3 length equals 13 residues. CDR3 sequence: CASSYAGNYGYTF. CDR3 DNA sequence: TGCGCCAGCAGCTACGCAGGGAACTATGGCTACACCTTC.

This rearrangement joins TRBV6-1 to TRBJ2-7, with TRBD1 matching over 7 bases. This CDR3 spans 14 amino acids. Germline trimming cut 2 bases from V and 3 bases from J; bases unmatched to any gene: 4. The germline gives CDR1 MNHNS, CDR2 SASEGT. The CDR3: CASSEMDRIYEQYF. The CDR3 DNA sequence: TGTGCCAGCAGTGAAATGGACAGGATCTACGAGCAGTACTTC.

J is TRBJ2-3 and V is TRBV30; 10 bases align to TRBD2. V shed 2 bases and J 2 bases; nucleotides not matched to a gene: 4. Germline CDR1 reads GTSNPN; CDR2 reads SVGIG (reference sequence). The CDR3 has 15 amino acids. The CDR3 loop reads CAWSIGTSATDTQYF. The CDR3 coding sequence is TGTGCCTGGAGTATAGGGACTAGCGCCACAGATACGCAGTATTTT.

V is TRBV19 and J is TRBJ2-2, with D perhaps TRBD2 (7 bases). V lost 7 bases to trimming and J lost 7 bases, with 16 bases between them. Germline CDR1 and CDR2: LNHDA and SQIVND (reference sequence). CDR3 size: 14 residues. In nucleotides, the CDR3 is TGTGCCAGTACCTGGGGGGGGGCTGGCGGGGAGCTGTTTTTT. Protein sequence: CASTWGGAGGELFF.

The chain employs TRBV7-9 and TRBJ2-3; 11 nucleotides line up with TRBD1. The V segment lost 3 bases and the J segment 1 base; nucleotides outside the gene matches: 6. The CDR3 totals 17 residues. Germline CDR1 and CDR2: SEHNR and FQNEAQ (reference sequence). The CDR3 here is CASSFSGTGGGTDTQYF. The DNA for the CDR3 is TGTGCCAGCAGCTTCTCCGGGACAGGGGGAGGCACAGATACGCAGTATTTT.

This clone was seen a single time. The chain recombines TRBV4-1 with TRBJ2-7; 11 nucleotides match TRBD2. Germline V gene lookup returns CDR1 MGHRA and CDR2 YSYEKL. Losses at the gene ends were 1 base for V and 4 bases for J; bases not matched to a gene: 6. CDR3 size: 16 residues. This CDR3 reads CASSQALAGALYEQYF. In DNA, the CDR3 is TGCGCCAGCAGCCAAGCACTAGCGGGGGCCCTTTACGAGCAGTACTTC.

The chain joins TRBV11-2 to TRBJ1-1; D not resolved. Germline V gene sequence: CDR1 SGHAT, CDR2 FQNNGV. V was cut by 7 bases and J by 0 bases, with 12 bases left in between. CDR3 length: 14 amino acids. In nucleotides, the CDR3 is TGTGCCAGCACCACTTTGACATTGAACACTGAAGCTTTCTTT. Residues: CASTTLTLNTEAFF.

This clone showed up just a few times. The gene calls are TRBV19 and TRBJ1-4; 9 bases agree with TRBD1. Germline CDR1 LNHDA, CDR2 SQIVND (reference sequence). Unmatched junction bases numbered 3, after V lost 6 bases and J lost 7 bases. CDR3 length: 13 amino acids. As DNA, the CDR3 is TGTGCCAGTAGGACAGGGGGAACTGAAAAACTGTTTTTT. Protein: CASRTGGTEKLFF.

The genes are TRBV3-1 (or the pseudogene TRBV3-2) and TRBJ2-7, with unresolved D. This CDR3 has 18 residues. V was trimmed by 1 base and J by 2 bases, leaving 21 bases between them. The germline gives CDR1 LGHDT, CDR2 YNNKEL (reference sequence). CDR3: CASSQVSSPPGRTYEQYF. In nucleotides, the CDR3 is TGTGCCAGCAGCCAAGTATCTTCCCCCCCAGGTAGGACCTACGAGCAGTACTTC.

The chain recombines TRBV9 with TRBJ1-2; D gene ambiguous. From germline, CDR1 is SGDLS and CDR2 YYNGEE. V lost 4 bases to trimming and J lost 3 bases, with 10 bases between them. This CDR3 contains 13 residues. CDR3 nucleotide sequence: TGTGCCAGCAGCCCGAATCGGGACTATGGCTACACCTTC. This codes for CASSPNRDYGYTF.